The following is a T cell receptor beta chain sequence with its context. Original handling: Amplification of reference gene primers was used by the study to estimate nucleated cell counts. The data were produced by immunoSEQ multiplex PCR, yet TCRdb's version contains in-frame clones alone and is incomplete. V, J and clone size are taken as reported in that table, and D and trimming were inferred from the DNA itself. Among about 54,000 clones listed, roughly 88% were seen once. Germline V gives CDR1 KGHSH, CDR2 LQKENI. This CDR3 spans 12 amino acids. The V end lost 6 bases, the J end lost 0 bases, and 6 bases lay between the germline ends. This specimen belongs to a study of blood T cell repertoires in COVID-19.

This chain connects TRBV18 to TRBJ2-7; no clear D gene. Sequenced: peripheral blood. This TCR was sampled from a human donor in a cohort sampled during active COVID-19. For the CDR3, the DNA is TGTGCCAGCTCGAGTAGCTCCTACGAGCAGTACTTC. It encodes CASSSSSYEQYF.